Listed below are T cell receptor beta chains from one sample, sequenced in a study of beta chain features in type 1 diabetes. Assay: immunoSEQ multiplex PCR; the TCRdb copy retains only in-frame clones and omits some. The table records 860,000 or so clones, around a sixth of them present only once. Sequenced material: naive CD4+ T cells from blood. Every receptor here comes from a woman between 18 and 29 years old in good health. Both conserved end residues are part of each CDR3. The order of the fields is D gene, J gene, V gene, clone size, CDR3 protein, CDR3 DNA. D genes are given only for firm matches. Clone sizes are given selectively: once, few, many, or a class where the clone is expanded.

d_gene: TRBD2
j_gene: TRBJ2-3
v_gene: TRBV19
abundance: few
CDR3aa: CASSRLAGGDTQYF
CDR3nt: TGTGCCAGTAGCAGACTAGCGGGAGGAGATACGCAGTATTTT

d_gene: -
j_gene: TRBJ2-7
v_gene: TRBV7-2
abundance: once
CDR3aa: CASSLGRLYHYEQYF
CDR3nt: TGTGCCAGCAGCTTAGGCCGACTCTACCACTACGAGCAGTACTTC

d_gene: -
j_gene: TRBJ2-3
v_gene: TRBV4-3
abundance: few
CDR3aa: CASSQDPGTDTQYF
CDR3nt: TGCGCCAGCAGCCAAGATCCTGGCACAGATACGCAGTATTTT

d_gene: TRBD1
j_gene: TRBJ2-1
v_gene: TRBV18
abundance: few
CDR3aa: CASSPRRTGNNEQFF
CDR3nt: TGTGCCAGCTCACCGAGACGGACAGGGAACAATGAGCAGTTCTTC

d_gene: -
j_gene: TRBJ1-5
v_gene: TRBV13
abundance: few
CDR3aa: CASSRRYSNQPQHF
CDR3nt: TGTGCCAGCAGCCGGCGGTATAGCAATCAGCCCCAGCATTTT

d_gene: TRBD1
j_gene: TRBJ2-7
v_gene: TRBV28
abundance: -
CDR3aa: CASSGTGDLYEQYF
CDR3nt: TGTGCCAGCAGTGGGACAGGGGACCTTTACGAGCAGTACTTC

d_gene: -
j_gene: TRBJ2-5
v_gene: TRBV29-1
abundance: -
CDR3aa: CSVPPPTGQETQYF
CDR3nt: TGCAGCGTGCCCCCTCCGACAGGCCAAGAGACCCAGTACTTC

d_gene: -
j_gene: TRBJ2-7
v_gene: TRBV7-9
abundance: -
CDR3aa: CASSFGTGDYEQYF
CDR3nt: TGTGCCAGCAGCTTTGGGACTGGAGACTACGAGCAGTACTTC

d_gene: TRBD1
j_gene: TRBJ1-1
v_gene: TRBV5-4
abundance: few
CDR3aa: CASSRTGDFEAFF
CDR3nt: TGTGCCAGCAGCCGGACAGGGGACTTTGAAGCTTTCTTT

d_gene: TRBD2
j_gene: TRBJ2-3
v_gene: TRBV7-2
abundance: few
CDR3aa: CASSVAGGGPDTQYF
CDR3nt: TGTGCCAGCAGCGTAGCGGGAGGGGGCCCAGATACGCAGTATTTT

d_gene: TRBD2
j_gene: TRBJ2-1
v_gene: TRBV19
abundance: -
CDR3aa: CASSTSASGSSRYLFF
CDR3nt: TGTGCCAGTAGCACAAGCGCTAGCGGGAGTTCTCGTTATCTGTTCTTC

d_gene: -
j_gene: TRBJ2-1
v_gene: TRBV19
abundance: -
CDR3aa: CASSIVVGSSYNEQFF
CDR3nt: TGTGCCAGTAGTATTGTGGTGGGGAGCTCCTACAATGAGCAGTTCTTC

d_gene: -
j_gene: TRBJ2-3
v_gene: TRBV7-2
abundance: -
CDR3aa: CASGSTDTQYF
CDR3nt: TGTGCCAGCGGATCCACAGATACGCAGTATTTT

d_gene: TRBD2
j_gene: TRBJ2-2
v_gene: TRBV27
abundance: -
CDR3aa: CASSSRTSGSGAGELFF
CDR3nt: TGTGCCAGCAGTTCGCGGACTAGCGGGAGTGGGGCCGGGGAGCTGTTTTTT

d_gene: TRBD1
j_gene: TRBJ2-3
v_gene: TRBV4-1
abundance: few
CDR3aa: CASSHLGGIDTQYF
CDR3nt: TGCGCCAGCAGCCATTTAGGGGGCATAGATACGCAGTATTTT

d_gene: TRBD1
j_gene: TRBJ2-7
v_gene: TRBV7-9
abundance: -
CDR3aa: CASGVQGGYEQYF
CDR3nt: TGTGCCAGCGGGGTACAGGGGGGCTACGAGCAGTACTTC

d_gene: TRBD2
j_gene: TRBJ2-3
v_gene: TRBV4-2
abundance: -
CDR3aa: CASRGLAGGTDTQYF
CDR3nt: TGTGCCAGCAGGGGACTAGCGGGAGGCACAGATACGCAGTATTTT

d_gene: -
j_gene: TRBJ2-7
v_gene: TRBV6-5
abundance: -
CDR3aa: CASSAVQGNYEQYF
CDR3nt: TGTGCCAGCAGCGCGGTGCAGGGGAACTACGAGCAGTACTTC

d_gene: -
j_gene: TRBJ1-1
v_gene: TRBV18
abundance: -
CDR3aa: CASSPLEEEKAFF
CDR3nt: TGTGCCAGCTCACCACTCGAGGAAGAGAAAGCTTTCTTT

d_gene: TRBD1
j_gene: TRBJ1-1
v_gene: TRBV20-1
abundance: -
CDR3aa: CSARDSEAFF
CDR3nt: TGCAGTGCAAGGGACAGTGAAGCTTTCTTT

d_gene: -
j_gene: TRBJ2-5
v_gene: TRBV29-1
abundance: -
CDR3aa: CSVITFQETQYF
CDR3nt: TGCAGCGTTATAACGTTCCAAGAGACCCAGTACTTC

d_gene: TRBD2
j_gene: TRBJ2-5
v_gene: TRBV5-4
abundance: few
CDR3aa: CASSETAGGPETQYF
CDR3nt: TGTGCCAGCAGCGAAACAGCGGGAGGGCCAGAGACCCAGTACTTC

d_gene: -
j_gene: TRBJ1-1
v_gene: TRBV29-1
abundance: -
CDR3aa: CSADPQGPEAFF
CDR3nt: TGCAGCGCTGACCCTCAGGGTCCTGAAGCTTTCTTT

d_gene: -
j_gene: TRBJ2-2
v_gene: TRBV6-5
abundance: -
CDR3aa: CASSYSGITGELFF
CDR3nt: TGTGCCAGCAGTTATTCAGGGATCACCGGGGAGCTGTTTTTT

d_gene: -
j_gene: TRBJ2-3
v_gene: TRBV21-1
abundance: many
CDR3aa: CASSKAVRRGRGTQYF
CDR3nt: TGTGCCAGCAGCAAAGCGGTGAGGAGGGGGCGCGGTACGCAGTATTTT

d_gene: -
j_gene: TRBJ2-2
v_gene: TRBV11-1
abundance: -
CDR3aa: CASSSPWTMGVNTGELFF
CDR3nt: TGTGCCAGCAGCTCCCCCTGGACTATGGGGGTGAACACCGGGGAGCTGTTTTTT

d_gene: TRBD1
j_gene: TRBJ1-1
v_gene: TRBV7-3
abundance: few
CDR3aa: CASRKDRDTEAFF
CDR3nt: TGTGCCAGCAGAAAAGACAGGGACACTGAAGCTTTCTTT

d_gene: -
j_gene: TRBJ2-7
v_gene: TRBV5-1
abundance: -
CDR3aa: CASSRGTGSSYEQYF
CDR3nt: TGCGCCAGCAGCCGGGGTACAGGGAGCTCCTACGAGCAGTACTTC

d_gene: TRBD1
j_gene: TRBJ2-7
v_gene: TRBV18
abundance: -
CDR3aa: CASSPYQDRSSYEQYF
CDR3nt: TGTGCCAGCTCACCATACCAGGACAGGAGCTCCTACGAGCAGTACTTC

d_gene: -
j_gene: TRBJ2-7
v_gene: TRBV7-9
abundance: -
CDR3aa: CASSFIGRYEQYF
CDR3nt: TGTGCCAGCAGCTTTATTGGCCGCTACGAGCAGTACTTC

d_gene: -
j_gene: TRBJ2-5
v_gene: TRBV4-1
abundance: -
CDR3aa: CASSQGVVARETQYF
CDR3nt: TGTGCCAGCAGCCAAGGTGTGGTGGCGCGAGAGACCCAGTACTTC

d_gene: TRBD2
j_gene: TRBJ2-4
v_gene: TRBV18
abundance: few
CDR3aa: CASSPPLREGAKNIQYF
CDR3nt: TGTGCCAGCTCACCACCGCTCCGGGAGGGGGCCAAAAACATTCAGTACTTC

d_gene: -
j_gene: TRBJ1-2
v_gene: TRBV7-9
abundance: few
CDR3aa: CASSTGRYGYTF
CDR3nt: TGTGCCAGCAGTACAGGGCGCTATGGCTACACCTTC

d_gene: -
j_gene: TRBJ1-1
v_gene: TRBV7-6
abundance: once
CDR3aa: CASSPRQASVTEAFF
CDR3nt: TGTGCCAGCAGCCCCCGACAGGCATCGGTGACTGAAGCTTTCTTT

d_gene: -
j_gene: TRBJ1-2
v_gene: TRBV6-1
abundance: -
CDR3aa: CASRGQSEIYGYTF
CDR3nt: TGTGCCAGCAGGGGCCAGTCAGAGATCTATGGCTACACCTTC

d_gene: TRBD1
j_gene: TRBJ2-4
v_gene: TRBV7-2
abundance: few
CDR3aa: CASSQRTGGGRAKNIQYF
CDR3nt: TGTGCCAGCAGCCAGAGGACAGGGGGAGGGAGGGCCAAAAACATTCAGTACTTC

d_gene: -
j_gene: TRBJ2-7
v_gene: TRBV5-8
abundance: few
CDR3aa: CASSLGRGGYEQYF
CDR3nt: TGTGCCAGCAGCTTGGGACGGGGAGGCTACGAGCAGTACTTC

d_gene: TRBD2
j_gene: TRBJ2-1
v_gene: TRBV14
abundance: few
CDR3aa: CASSQYFKPGLAGQNEQFF
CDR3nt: TGTGCCAGCAGCCAATACTTTAAACCGGGACTAGCGGGACAAAATGAGCAGTTCTTC

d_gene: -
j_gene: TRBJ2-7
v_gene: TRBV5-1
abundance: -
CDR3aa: CASSMDRPSSYEQYF
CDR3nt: TGCGCCAGCAGCATGGACAGACCGAGCTCCTACGAGCAGTACTTC

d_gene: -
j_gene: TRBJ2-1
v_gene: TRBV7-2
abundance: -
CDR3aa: CASSLAPPPTVRDIDVEQFF
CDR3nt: TGTGCCAGCAGCTTAGCGCCCCCCCCGACCGTGCGGGACATTGATGTTGAGCAGTTCTTC

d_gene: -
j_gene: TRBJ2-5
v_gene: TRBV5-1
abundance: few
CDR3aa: CASSSLGGGETQYF
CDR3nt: TGCGCCAGCAGCTCGTTAGGAGGGGGAGAGACCCAGTACTTC

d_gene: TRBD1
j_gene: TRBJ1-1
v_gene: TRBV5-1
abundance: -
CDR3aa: CASSLVQGEGDTEAFF
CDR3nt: TGCGCCAGCAGCTTGGTACAGGGGGAAGGTGACACTGAAGCTTTCTTT

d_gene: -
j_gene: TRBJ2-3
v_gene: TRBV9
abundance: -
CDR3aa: CASSAPPGNTQYF
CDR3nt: TGTGCCAGCAGCGCCCCCCCAGGGAATACGCAGTATTTT

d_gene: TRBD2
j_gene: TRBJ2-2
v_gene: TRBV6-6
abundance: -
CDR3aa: CASSYGGLAVTGELFF
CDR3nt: TGTGCCAGCAGTTACGGGGGACTAGCGGTTACCGGGGAGCTGTTTTTT

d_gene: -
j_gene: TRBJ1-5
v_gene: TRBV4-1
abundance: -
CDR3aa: CASSQVGGKGQPQHF
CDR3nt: TGCGCCAGCAGCCAAGTGGGGGGTAAAGGACAGCCCCAGCATTTT

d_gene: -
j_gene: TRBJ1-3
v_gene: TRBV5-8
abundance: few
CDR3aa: CASSLETGNTIYF
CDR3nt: TGTGCCAGCAGCTTGGAGACGGGAAACACCATATATTTT

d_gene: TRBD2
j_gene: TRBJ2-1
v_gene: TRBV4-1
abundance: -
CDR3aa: CASSQVHAGAGQFF
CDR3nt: TGCGCCAGCAGCCAAGTACATGCGGGAGCTGGGCAGTTCTTC

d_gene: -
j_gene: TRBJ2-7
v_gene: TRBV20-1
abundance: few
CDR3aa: CSARDGGLSHF
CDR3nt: TGCAGTGCTAGAGATGGGGGACTCTCCCACTTC

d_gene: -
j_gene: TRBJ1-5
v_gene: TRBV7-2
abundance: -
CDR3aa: CASSLVGGGNQPQHF
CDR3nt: TGTGCCAGCAGCTTAGTGGGAGGGGGGAATCAGCCCCAGCATTTT

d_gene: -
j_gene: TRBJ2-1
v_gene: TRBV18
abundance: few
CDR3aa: CASSPRSRESYNEQFF
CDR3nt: TGTGCCAGCTCACCACGGTCGAGGGAATCCTACAATGAGCAGTTCTTC

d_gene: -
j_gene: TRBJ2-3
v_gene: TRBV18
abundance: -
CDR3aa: CASSPQGSQGDTQYF
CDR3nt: TGTGCCAGCTCACCCCAGGGGTCTCAAGGAGATACGCAGTATTTT

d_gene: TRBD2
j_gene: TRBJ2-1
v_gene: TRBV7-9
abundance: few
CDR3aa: CASSYPRLAGGNNEQFF
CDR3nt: TGTGCCAGCAGCTACCCCCGGCTAGCGGGAGGCAACAATGAGCAGTTCTTC

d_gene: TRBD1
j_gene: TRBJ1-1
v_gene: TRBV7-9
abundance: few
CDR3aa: CASSSGGENTEAFF
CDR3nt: TGTGCCAGCAGCTCAGGGGGCGAGAACACTGAAGCTTTCTTT

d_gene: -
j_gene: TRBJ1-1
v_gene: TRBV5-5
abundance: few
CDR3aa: CASRGGWEGTEAFF
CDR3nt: TGTGCCAGCCGCGGTGGTTGGGAGGGAACTGAAGCTTTCTTT

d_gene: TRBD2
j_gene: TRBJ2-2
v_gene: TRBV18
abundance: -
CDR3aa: CASSIGLARTGELFF
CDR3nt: TGTGCCAGCTCAATCGGACTAGCGCGAACCGGGGAGCTGTTTTTT